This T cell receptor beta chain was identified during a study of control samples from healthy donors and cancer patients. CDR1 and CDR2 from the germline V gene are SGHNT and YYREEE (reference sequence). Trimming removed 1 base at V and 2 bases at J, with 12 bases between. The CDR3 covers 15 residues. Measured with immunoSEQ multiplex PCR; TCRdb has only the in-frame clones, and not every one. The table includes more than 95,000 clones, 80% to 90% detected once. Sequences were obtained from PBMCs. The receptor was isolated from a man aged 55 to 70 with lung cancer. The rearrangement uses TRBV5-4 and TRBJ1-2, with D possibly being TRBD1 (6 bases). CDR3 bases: TGTGCCAGCAGCTTGCCCTTTACAGGGAACTATGGCTACACCTTC. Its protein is CASSLPFTGNYGYTF.